Given below is one T cell receptor (beta chain) in context. It has no known antigen specificity. Qualities for individual bases were not recorded, and no much larger clone is one base off. The source of the sample is a study of blood T cell repertoires in COVID-19 (dated by TCRdb to the early 2020s). For the wider study: Samples covering the acute and convalescent phases of COVID-19 were provided by collaborators in the United States, Italy and Spain. The material from the prospective study consisted of cDNA or gDNA derived from T cells, B-cell-depleted T cells, or PBMCs. Subjects who had been exposed to COVID-19, were actively infected with it, or had recovered from it provided the deeply sampled blood TCRbeta repertoires that made up the dataset. The repertoires were made available in a free public database intended to serve as a resource for research on the immune response to SARS-CoV-2. The samples were drawn from two sources: the first 160 participants of the ongoing ImmuneRACE study, and 1,254 subjects contributed by 6 global collaborators. Nearly every sample came with metadata listing a de-identified subject ID, COVID-19 status, age in years and sex. Where available, HLA class I and class II types were taken from metadata supplied by the sample provider and were not determined by assay-based typing.

The CDR3, cysteine through phenylalanine, is 14 amino acids long. Of the read, only the CDR3 DNA is kept; its 42 bases are in frame from base 1. Via the germline V gene (reference sequence), CDR1 is WNHNN and CDR2 SYGVQD. V is trimmed back by 8 bases and J by 7 bases, and the junction contains 13 bases that no gene match accounts for. The immunoSEQ Assay, a bias-controlled multiplex PCR, was used to amplify TCRbeta CDR3 regions from genomic DNA. The original pipeline was this. The number of nucleated cells in each sample was estimated from the amplification of reference gene primers within the assay. To quantify the absolute abundance of each unique TCRbeta CDR3 rearrangement, sequence reads were collapsed and filtered. For each sample, productive Simpson clonality was calculated as the square root of Simpson's diversity index across productive rearrangements. In TCRdb, the immuneACCESS table is reduced to in-frame sequences with V and J assigned. These tables do not hold every clone; where another copy was compared, an unresolved V gene accounts for under half, and the others remain unexplained. The DNA was the basis for D and trimming; V, J and clone size are from that table. For this sample the table gives about 62,000 clones, of which around 86% were detected only once. The ten largest clones represent 1% to 1.5% of the sample.

Collaborating institutions collected whole blood in K2EDTA tubes following their own protocols. For TCRbeta analysis, collaborator samples were shipped as frozen whole blood, as isolated PBMCs, or as DNA extracted from either sample type. Study-wide findings and limitations: The quantity of clinical and demographic metadata differed by source and by participant and was supplied without curation.

Input material: peripheral blood. The V and J segments used are TRBV10-1 and TRBJ2-5, and TRBD2 matches 7 of the central bases. The TCR was taken from a woman aged 80 or older with acute or convalescent COVID-19. For the CDR3, the sequence is CASGGVLGDATQYF. The nucleotides read TGCGCCAGCGGGGGGGTGTTGGGTGACGCGACCCAGTACTTC.